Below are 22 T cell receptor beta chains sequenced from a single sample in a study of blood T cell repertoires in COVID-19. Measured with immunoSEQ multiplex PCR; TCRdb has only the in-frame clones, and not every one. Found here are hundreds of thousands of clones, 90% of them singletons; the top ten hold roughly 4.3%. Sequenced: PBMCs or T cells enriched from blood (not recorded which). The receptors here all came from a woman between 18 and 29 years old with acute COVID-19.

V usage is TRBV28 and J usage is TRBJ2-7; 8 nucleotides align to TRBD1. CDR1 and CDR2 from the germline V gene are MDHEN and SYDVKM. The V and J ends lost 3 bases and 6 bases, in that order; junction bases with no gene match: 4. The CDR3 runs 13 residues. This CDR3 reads CASSFQTGVEQYF. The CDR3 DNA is TGTGCCAGCAGTTTCCAGACAGGGGTCGAGCAGTACTTC.

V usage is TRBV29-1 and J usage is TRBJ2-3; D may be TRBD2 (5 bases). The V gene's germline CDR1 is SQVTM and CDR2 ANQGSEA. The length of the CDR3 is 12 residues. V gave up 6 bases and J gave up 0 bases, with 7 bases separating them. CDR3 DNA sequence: TGCAGCGTGGGAGCTAGCACAGATACGCAGTATTTT. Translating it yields CSVGASTDTQYF.

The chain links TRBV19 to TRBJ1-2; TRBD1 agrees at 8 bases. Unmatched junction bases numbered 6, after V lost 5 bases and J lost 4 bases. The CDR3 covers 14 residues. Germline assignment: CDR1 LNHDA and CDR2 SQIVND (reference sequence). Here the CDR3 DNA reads TGTGCCAGTAGTCCGGGGGACAGGACCTATGGCTACACCTTC. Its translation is CASSPGDRTYGYTF.

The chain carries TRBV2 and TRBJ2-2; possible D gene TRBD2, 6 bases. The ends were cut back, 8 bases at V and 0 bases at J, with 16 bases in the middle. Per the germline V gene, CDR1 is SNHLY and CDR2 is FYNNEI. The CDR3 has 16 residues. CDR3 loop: CASGPAGGSNTGELFF. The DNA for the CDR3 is TGTGCCAGCGGGCCCGCCGGGGGATCGAACACCGGGGAGCTGTTTTTT.

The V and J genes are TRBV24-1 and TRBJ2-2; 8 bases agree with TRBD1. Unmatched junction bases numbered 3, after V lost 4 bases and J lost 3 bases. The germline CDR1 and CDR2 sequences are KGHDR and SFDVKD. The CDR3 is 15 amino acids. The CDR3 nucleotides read TGTGCCACCAGTGAGTCGGACAGGGACACCGGGGAGCTGTTTTTT. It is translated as CATSESDRDTGELFF.

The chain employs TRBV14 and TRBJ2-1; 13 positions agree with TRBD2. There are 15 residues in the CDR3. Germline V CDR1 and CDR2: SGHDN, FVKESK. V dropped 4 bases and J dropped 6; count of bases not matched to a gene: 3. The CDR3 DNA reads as TGTGCCAGCAGCCTTGGACTAGCGGGAGCCAATGAGCAGTTCTTC. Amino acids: CASSLGLAGANEQFF.

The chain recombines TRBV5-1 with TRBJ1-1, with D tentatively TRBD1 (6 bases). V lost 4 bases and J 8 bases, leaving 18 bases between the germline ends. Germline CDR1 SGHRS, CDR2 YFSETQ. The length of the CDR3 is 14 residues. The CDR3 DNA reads TGCGCCAGCAGCGCCTGGACAGCCCGCCCCGAAGCTTTCTTT. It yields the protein CASSAWTARPEAFF.

CDR3 DNA: TGTGCCAGCTCCCAGGTCTCCGGCGGCAATCAGCCCCAGCATTTT. Protein product: CASSQVSGGNQPQHF. The rearrangement links TRBV28 to TRBJ1-5; D is ambiguous. Germline V gene lookup returns CDR1 MDHEN and CDR2 SYDVKM. The CDR3 extends over 15 amino acids. Deletions cut 8 bases from V and 2 bases from J, with 16 bases between. Combining the CDR3 with reference TRBV28 and TRBJ1-5 gives the whole variable domain DVKVTQSSRYLVKRTGEKVFLECVQDMDHENMFWYRQDPGLGLRLIYFSYDVKMKEKGDIPEGYSVSREKKERFSLILESASTNQTSMYLCASSQVSGGNQPQHFGDGTRLSIL.

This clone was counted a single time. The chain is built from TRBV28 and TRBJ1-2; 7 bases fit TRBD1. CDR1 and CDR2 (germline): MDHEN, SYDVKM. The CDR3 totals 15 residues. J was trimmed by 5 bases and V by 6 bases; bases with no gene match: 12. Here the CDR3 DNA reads TGTGCCAGCAGACTCGGGACAGCTACTATGTATGGCTACACCTTC. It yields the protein CASRLGTATMYGYTF.

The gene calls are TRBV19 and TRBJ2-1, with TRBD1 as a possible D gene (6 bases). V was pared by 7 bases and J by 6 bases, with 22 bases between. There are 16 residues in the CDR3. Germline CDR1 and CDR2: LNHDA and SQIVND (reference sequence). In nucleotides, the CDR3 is TGTGCCAGTATGGCCGGACAGCGACCAAGGCCCAATGAGCAGTTCTTC. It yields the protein CASMAGQRPRPNEQFF.

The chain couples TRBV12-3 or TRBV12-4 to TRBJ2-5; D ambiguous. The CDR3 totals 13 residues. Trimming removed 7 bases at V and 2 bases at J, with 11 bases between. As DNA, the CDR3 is TGTGCCAGCATCTTCTCCGGTCAAGAGACCCAGTACTTC. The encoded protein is CASIFSGQETQYF.

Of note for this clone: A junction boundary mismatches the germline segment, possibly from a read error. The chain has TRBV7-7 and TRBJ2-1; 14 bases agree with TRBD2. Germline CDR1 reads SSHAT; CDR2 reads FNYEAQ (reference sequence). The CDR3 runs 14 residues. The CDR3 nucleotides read TGTGCTAGCAGCCCAAGGACTAGCGGGAGGGAGCAGTTCTTC. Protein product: CASSPRTSGREQFF.

CDR3 sequence reads: CASGPYGWTEAFF. The CDR3 DNA follows: TGTGCTAGTGGTCCTTATGGCTGGACTGAAGCTTTCTTT. This chain connects TRBV12-5 to TRBJ1-1; D gene ambiguous. Germline V gene sequence: CDR1 LGHNT, CDR2 FRNRAP. The CDR3 length is 13 residues. V gave up 5 bases and J gave up 5 bases, with 12 bases separating them.

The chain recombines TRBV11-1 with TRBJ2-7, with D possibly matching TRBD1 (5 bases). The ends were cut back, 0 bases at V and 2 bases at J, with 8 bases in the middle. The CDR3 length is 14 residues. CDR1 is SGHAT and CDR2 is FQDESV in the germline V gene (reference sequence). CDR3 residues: CASSLAGRAYEQYF. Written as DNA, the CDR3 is TGTGCCAGCAGCTTAGCAGGCAGGGCCTACGAGCAGTACTTC.

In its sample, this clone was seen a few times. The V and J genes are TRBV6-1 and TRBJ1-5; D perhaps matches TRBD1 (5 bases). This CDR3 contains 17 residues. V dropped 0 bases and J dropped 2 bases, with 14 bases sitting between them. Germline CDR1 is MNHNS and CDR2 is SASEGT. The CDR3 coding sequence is TGTGCCAGCAGTGAAGCGGCGGCTGGACACGGCAATCAGCCCCAGCATTTT. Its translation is CASSEAAAGHGNQPQHF.

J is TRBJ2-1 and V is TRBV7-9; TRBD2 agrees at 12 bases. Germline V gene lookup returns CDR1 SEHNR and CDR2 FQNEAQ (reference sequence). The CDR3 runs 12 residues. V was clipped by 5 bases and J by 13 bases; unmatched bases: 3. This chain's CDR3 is CASSKTSGSQFF. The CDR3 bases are TGTGCCAGCAGCAAGACTAGCGGGAGTCAGTTCTTC.

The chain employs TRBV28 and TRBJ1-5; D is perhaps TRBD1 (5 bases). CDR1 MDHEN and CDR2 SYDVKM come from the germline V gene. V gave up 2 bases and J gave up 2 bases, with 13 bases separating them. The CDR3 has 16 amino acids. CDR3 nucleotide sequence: TGTGCCAGCAGTTTACCTCTCGGGGGTGGCAATCAGCCCCAGCATTTT. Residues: CASSLPLGGGNQPQHF.

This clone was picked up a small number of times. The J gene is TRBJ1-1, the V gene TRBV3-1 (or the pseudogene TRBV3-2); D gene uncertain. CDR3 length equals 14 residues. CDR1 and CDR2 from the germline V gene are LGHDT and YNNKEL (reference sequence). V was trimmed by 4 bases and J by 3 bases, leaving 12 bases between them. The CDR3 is CASSPQTVYTEAFF. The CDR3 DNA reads TGTGCCAGCAGCCCTCAAACGGTGTACACTGAAGCTTTCTTT.

The CDR3 sequence is CSVETGGNIQYF. The CDR3 coding sequence is TGCAGCGTGGAGACAGGGGGAAACATTCAGTACTTC. This chain joins TRBV29-1 and TRBJ2-4; TRBD1 matches at 9 bases. Germline CDR1 is SQVTM and CDR2 is ANQGSEA. J gave up 6 bases and V 6 bases, and 3 bases lay outside the gene matches. This CDR3 spans 12 amino acids. Variable domain in full (rest from reference TRBV29-1 and TRBJ2-4): SAVISQKPSRDICQRGTSLTIQCQVDSQVTMMFWYRQQPGQSLTLIATANQGSEATYESGFVIDKFPISRPNLTFSTLTVSNMSPEDSSIYLCSVETGGNIQYFGAGTRLSVL.

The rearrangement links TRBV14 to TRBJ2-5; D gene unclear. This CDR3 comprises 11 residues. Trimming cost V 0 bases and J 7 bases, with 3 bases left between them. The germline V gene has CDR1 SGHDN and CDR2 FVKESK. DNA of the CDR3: TGTGCCAGCAGCCAAGACGGGACCCAGTACTTC. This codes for CASSQDGTQYF.

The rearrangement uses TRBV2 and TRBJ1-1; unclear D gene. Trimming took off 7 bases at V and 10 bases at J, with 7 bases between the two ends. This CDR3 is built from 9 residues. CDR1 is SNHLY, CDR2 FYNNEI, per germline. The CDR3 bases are TGTGCCAGCAACTCGAGAGCTTTCTTT. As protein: CASNSRAFF.

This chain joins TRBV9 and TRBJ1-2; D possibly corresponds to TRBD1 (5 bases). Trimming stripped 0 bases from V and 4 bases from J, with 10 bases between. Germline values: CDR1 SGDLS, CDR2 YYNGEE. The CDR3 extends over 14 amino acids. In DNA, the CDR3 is TGTGCCAGCAGCGTAGATGGGGGGAGCTATGGCTACACCTTC. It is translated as CASSVDGGSYGYTF.